The 23 T cell receptor beta chains reported below all come from one sample, sequenced in a study of T cells in narcolepsy (dated by TCRdb to the late 2010s). Library preparation was by the immunoSEQ multiplex PCR assay. TCRdb mirrors the immuneACCESS table, restricted to in-frame sequences. Some clones are absent from its copies; in checked studies, under half trace to an unresolved V gene, and the reason for the others is unknown. The table for this sample lists 20,000 to 25,000 clones; more than 80% of them were counted only once. Approximately 1.3% of the sample is taken by the ten largest. Sequencing was done on a sample of CD45RA- memory CD4+ T cells from PBMCs. The cell subset or site label here, explained by the study, means: memory T cells sorted ex vivo from peripheral blood. Receptors were obtained from a human donor with narcolepsy.

The chain joins TRBV19 to TRBJ1-1, with D possibly matching TRBD1 (6 bases). Germline V lookup: CDR1 LNHDA, CDR2 SQIVND (reference sequence). Trimming left V 1 base short and J 1 base short, with 10 bases between. The CDR3 extends over 15 amino acids. The CDR3 DNA reads TGTGCCAGTAGTATAGCTAGACAGGCGAACACTGAAGCTTTCTTT. This gives the protein CASSIARQANTEAFF.

About this clone: The same CDR3 can be traced to other DNA sequences in this sample. The CDR3 spells CSVGTGLATEAFF. CDR3 DNA sequence: TGCAGCGTTGGGACAGGGTTGGCCACTGAAGCTTTCTTT. V gene TRBV29-1 combines with J gene TRBJ1-1, with 8 nucleotides matching TRBD1. Germline assignment: CDR1 SQVTM and CDR2 ANQGSEA. This CDR3 contains 13 residues. V dropped 4 bases and J dropped 4; count of bases not matched to a gene: 5.

The sample holds a few counts of this clone. This chain joins TRBV2 and TRBJ1-2; D is possibly TRBD1 (5 bases). V lost 7 bases and J 3 bases, leaving 12 bases between the germline ends. This CDR3 has 13 residues. Germline CDR1 reads SNHLY; CDR2 reads FYNNEI. The CDR3 nucleotides read TGTGCCAGCAAGGGTGTGACAGACTATGGCTACACCTTC. Its protein product is CASKGVTDYGYTF.

The genes are TRBV2 and TRBJ2-7; 12 nucleotides align to TRBD2. The CDR3 consists of 15 residues. The germline V gene encodes CDR1 SNHLY and CDR2 FYNNEI. Trimming at V came to 6 bases and at J to 3 bases, leaving 6 bases not matched to a gene. The CDR3 reads CASSPLAGGGYEQYF. The DNA for the CDR3 is TGTGCCAGCAGCCCCCTAGCGGGAGGGGGCTACGAGCAGTACTTC.

The chain combines TRBV19 with TRBJ1-1; 7 positions match TRBD1. CDR3 size: 13 residues. Germline CDR1 reads LNHDA; CDR2 reads SQIVND (reference sequence). V gave up 9 bases and J gave up 1 base; unmatched junction bases: 5. The CDR3 nucleotides read TGTGCCAGCCGGGACAGAGAGAACACTGAAGCTTTCTTT. As protein: CASRDRENTEAFF.

The chain is built from TRBV5-1 and TRBJ2-2; 9 nucleotides match TRBD1. V lost 4 bases and J lost 2; bases outside the gene matches: 6. This CDR3 spans 16 amino acids. The germline V gene encodes CDR1 SGHRS and CDR2 YFSETQ. CDR3: CASSHRTGENTGELFF. CDR3 bases: TGCGCCAGCAGCCATCGGACAGGGGAAAACACCGGGGAGCTGTTTTTT.

This clone was recorded once. The rearrangement links TRBV14 to TRBJ2-1, with TRBD2 as a possible D gene (6 bases). With 2 bases removed from V and 2 bases from J, the gap between germline ends came to 16 bases. The length of the CDR3 is 17 residues. CDR1 SGHDN and CDR2 FVKESK come from the germline V gene. The CDR3 region is CASSQPRGRGPYNEQFF. The CDR3 region has the DNA TGTGCCAGCAGCCAACCGCGGGGACGGGGACCCTACAATGAGCAGTTCTTC. The full variable domain, rest sourced from reference TRBV14 and TRBJ2-1, is EAGVTQFPSHSVIEKGQTVTLRCDPISGHDNLYWYRRVMGKEIKFLLHFVKESKQDESGMPNNRFLAERTGGTYSTLKVQPAELEDSGVYFCASSQPRGRGPYNEQFFGPGTRLTVL.

V gene TRBV2 combines with J gene TRBJ1-2; possibly TRBD1 for D (6 bases). V was shortened by 3 bases and J by 5 bases, with 10 bases between the two germline ends. Germline lookup yields CDR1 SNHLY and CDR2 FYNNEI. This CDR3 contains 13 residues. The CDR3 region is CASSDGQLYGYTF. Written as DNA, the CDR3 is TGTGCCAGCAGTGACGGACAGCTATATGGCTACACCTTC.

The chain has TRBV5-5 and TRBJ1-1; D unresolved. The CDR3 is 13 residues long. CDR1 is SGHKS, CDR2 YYEKEE, per germline (reference sequence). Trimming shortened V by 2 bases and J by 5 bases, and 10 bases separated the two germline ends. The CDR3 here is CASSFSAMTEAFF. In nucleotides, the CDR3 is TGTGCCAGCAGCTTTAGCGCGATGACTGAAGCTTTCTTT.

This chain connects TRBV4-1 to TRBJ1-2, with D possibly being TRBD1 (6 bases). Germline-derived CDR1 and CDR2 are MGHRA and YSYEKL. V dropped 0 bases and J dropped 2 bases, with 7 bases sitting between them. The CDR3 is made up of 14 amino acids. In DNA form, the CDR3 reads TGCGCCAGCAGCCAAGAACAGGGAAACTATGGCTACACCTTC. Amino acid sequence: CASSQEQGNYGYTF.

The rearrangement joins TRBV14 to TRBJ2-5, with a weak D call TRBD1 (6 bases). This CDR3 is 18 amino acids long. V lost 1 base and J lost 4, with 22 bases in between. Germline CDR1 is SGHDN and CDR2 is FVKESK. The CDR3: CASSQGKQPGHLRETQYF. CDR3 nucleotide sequence: TGTGCCAGCAGCCAAGGGAAGCAACCGGGACACCTCCGAGAGACCCAGTACTTC.

The rearrangement uses TRBV28 and TRBJ1-4; unclear D gene. This CDR3 has 12 amino acids. Per germline, CDR1 MDHEN and CDR2 SYDVKM. The ends were cut back, 6 bases at V and 2 bases at J, with 4 bases in the middle. CDR3 amino acids: CASSLTNEKLFF. DNA of the CDR3: TGTGCCAGCAGCCTGACTAATGAAAAACTGTTTTTT.

The rearrangement links TRBV2 to TRBJ1-2; no clear D. Germline V gene sequence: CDR1 SNHLY, CDR2 FYNNEI. The CDR3 loop spans 12 amino acids. Trimming pared 8 bases from V and 8 bases from J, leaving 15 bases between. The CDR3 DNA is TGTGCCAGCTCATCGGGAGGTCCCGGCTACACCTTC. It codes for CASSSGGPGYTF.

This clone has more than one count but fewer than ten. The chain is built from TRBV6-5 and TRBJ2-2; TRBD2 matches at 7 bases. Germline V CDR1 and CDR2: MNHEY, SVGAGI. The CDR3 contains 16 residues. V lost 4 bases, J lost 2 bases, and 7 bases stayed unmatched. CDR3 amino acids: CASSFPSGVNTGELFF. The CDR3 nucleotides read TGTGCCAGCAGTTTCCCCAGCGGGGTCAACACCGGGGAGCTGTTTTTT.

This chain links TRBV28 with TRBJ1-2, with D possibly TRBD1 on 5 matching bases. This CDR3 has 17 residues. The germline V gene has CDR1 MDHEN and CDR2 SYDVKM. The V end lost 0 bases, the J end lost 0 bases, and 14 bases lay between the germline ends. In DNA form, the CDR3 reads TGTGCCAGCAGTTTATGGGGCAGGGATCGGTCTAACTATGGCTACACCTTC. Translation gives CASSLWGRDRSNYGYTF.

This clone showed up just once. CDR3 sequence: CASRKLRVENTEAFF. In nucleotides, the CDR3 is TGTGCCAGCAGGAAACTCAGGGTCGAGAACACTGAAGCTTTCTTT. The chain carries TRBV2 and TRBJ1-1, with a weak D call TRBD1 (5 bases). The ends were cut back, 6 bases at V and 1 base at J, with 15 bases in the middle. Germline V CDR1 and CDR2: SNHLY, FYNNEI. The CDR3 is 15 amino acids.

There are a few counts of this clone. This sequence joins TRBV6-1 and TRBJ1-4, with D perhaps TRBD1 (6 bases). Germline CDR1 and CDR2: MNHNS and SASEGT. Trimming left V 2 bases short and J 4 bases short, with 14 bases between. The CDR3 sequence is 16 residues long. The chain's CDR3 is CASSERWAGDNEKLFF. The CDR3, as DNA: TGTGCCAGCAGTGAAAGATGGGCAGGGGATAATGAAAAACTGTTTTTT.

The rearrangement uses TRBV2 and TRBJ2-7; D is perhaps TRBD2 (6 bases). The CDR3 is 16 amino acids. CDR1 and CDR2 from the germline V gene are SNHLY and FYNNEI. Trimming left V 2 bases short and J 1 base short, with 15 bases between. CDR3 sequence (DNA): TGTGCCAGCAGTGAACCCCTGGAGGGAAAGTCCTACGAGCAGTACTTC. It specifies CASSEPLEGKSYEQYF.

The V and J genes are TRBV7-9 and TRBJ1-4; 7 bases match TRBD1. This CDR3 is built from 16 residues. Unmatched junction bases numbered 9, after V lost 2 bases and J lost 6 bases. Germline CDR1 reads SEHNR; CDR2 reads FQNEAQ (reference sequence). CDR3 in amino acids: CASSLRLGGGDEKLFF. In DNA, the CDR3 is TGTGCCAGCAGCTTAAGACTAGGGGGCGGAGATGAAAAACTGTTTTTT. Based on the CDR3 plus reference TRBV7-9 and TRBJ1-4, the full variable domain is DTGVSQNPRHKITKRGQNVTFRCDPISEHNRLYWYRQTLGQGPEFLTYFQNEAQLEKSRLLSDRFSAERPKGSFSTLEIQRTEQGDSAMYLCASSLRLGGGDEKLFFGSGTQLSVL.

This clone was counted a few times. The chain combines TRBV5-1 with TRBJ2-5; D remains unclear. Trimming took 4 bases from V and 2 from J, leaving 15 bases between them. The CDR3 consists of 15 residues. The germline V gene has CDR1 SGHRS and CDR2 YFSETQ. This CDR3 reads CASSPGAQWQETQYF. CDR3 DNA sequence: TGCGCCAGCAGCCCAGGTGCACAATGGCAAGAGACCCAGTACTTC.

This clone was found once. The V and J genes are TRBV6-5 and TRBJ2-7, with 7 bases lining up with TRBD1. Germline assignment: CDR1 MNHEY and CDR2 SVGAGI. This CDR3 is 15 amino acids long. V lost 8 bases and J lost 4; bases outside the gene matches: 14. CDR3 in amino acids: CASSHPVTGHYEQYF. The CDR3 DNA sequence: TGTGCCAGCTCCCACCCTGTGACAGGGCATTACGAGCAGTACTTC.

This sequence joins TRBV5-1 and TRBJ1-5; TRBD1 is a possible D gene (6 bases). This CDR3 region has 15 residues. Germline loops: CDR1 SGHRS, CDR2 YFSETQ. V lost 3 bases, J lost 2 bases, and 12 bases lay in between. CDR3 loop: CASSSTGSRNQPQHF. CDR3 nucleotide sequence: TGCGCCAGCAGCTCCACAGGGTCTCGCAATCAGCCCCAGCATTTT.

This clone was counted between two and nine times. The chain carries TRBV20-1 and TRBJ2-1, with unresolved D. Germline V gives CDR1 DFQATT, CDR2 SNEGSKA (reference sequence). The length of the CDR3 is 10 residues. The CDR3, as DNA: TGCAGCCCCTACTACAATGAGCAGTTCTTC. Its translation: CSPYYNEQFF.